The entry below describes one T cell receptor beta chain. The data were taken from a study of blood T cell repertoires in COVID-19. Background on the study: The analysed material was cDNA or gDNA that came from T cells, B-cell-depleted T cells, or PBMCs.

CDR1 is SGHDN and CDR2 is FVKESK in the germline V gene. Trimming pared 0 bases from V and 7 bases from J, leaving 15 bases between. There are 15 residues in the CDR3. Participants were placed into cohorts based on the clinical history they reported. Symptom resolution, clearance, or two negative PCRs marked the recovered donors of Cohort 3. In the original workflow: Amplification of reference gene primers was used by the study to estimate nucleated cell counts. TCRdb's copy holds only in-frame clones and misses some; the assay was immunoSEQ multiplex PCR. Clonal size and the V and J genes are those of that table, whereas D and trimming came from the DNA. The sample includes roughly 230,000 clones, around 82% of them seen just once.

This chain connects TRBV14 to TRBJ1-2; possibly TRBD1 for D (5 bases). The specimen was PBMCs or T cells enriched from blood (not recorded which). The origin of this receptor is a man aged 45-65 years who had recovered from COVID-19. CDR3 nucleotides: TGTGCCAGCAGCCAAGAGTGGGGGGTGCATGGTGGCTACACCTTC. Its protein product is CASSQEWGVHGGYTF.